Sequencing of this T cell receptor beta chain was carried out in a study of T cell responses to AZD1222 COVID-19 vaccine. There are 10 residues in the CDR3. Trimming took 3 bases from V and 8 from J, leaving 2 bases between them. Only in-frame clones appear in the TCRdb table, and some are missing; sequencing was by immunoSEQ multiplex PCR. The sample includes about 160,000 clones, 70% to 90% seen only once; the top ten take 4% to 5.5%. Specimen: peripheral blood, collected 28 days after the second AZD1222 dose. The sequence was obtained from an adult who received the AZD1222 COVID-19 vaccine. This sequence joins TRBV23-1 and TRBJ2-1, with D unclear. TRBV23-1 is known as an ORF, though its function is uncertain. CDR3: CASSQHEQFF. As DNA, the CDR3 is TGCGCCAGCAGTCAGCATGAGCAGTTCTTC.